The 7 T cell receptor beta chains below all came from one sample that was sequenced in a study of T cell responses to AZD1222 COVID-19 vaccine. Profiling relied on immunoSEQ multiplex PCR, and the TCRdb table lists in-frame clones only, not all of them. The profile shows approximately 140,000 clones, around 90% of them singletons. The sequences come from peripheral blood, collected 28 days after the second dose of the MenACWY control vaccine. Receptors were obtained from an adult who received the MenACWY meningococcal vaccine as a control.

The DNA for the CDR3 is TGTGCCAGCAGTAAGGGGGACAGGGGAGGCTACGAGCAGTACTTC. Translated: CASSKGDRGGYEQYF. The chain combines TRBV6-5 with TRBJ2-7; 10 bases agree with TRBD1. With 5 bases clipped from V and 3 bases from J, the junction kept 7 bases outside the gene matches. The CDR3 is made up of 15 amino acids. Germline CDR1 is MNHEY and CDR2 is SVGAGI.

The J gene is TRBJ2-1, the V gene TRBV29-1; 7 nucleotides line up with TRBD2. CDR1 and CDR2 from the germline V gene are SQVTM and ANQGSEA. The CDR3 extends over 12 amino acids. The CDR3 DNA is TGCAGTGGGGGAGGGCACGACAATGAGCAGTTCTTC. Translation gives CSGGGHDNEQFF.

The chain carries TRBV27 and TRBJ1-6, with D possibly matching TRBD1 (6 bases). V lost 6 bases and J 7 bases, leaving 13 bases between the germline ends. CDR3 length: 14 residues. CDR1 is MNHEY, CDR2 SMNVEV, per germline (reference sequence). The CDR3 reads CASRWGAANSPLHF. The CDR3 DNA reads TGTGCCAGCAGGTGGGGGGCTGCCAATTCACCCCTCCACTTT.

This clone was picked up a small number of times. The chain is built from TRBV4-1 and TRBJ2-7; possible D gene TRBD2, 6 bases. The CDR3 sequence is 13 residues long. The germline gives CDR1 MGHRA, CDR2 YSYEKL. Trimming removed 0 bases from V and 8 bases from J, with 11 bases in between. The CDR3 sequence: CASSQEGGLKQYF. The CDR3 DNA is TGCGCCAGCAGCCAAGAGGGGGGATTAAAGCAGTACTTC.

The chain carries TRBV18 and TRBJ2-7; D uncertain. Trimming removed 6 bases at V and 7 bases at J, with 16 bases between. The CDR3 is 13 residues long. Looked up from germline, CDR1 is KGHSH and CDR2 is LQKENI. This CDR3 is CASSSPELNEQYF. The CDR3 DNA reads TGTGCCAGCTCTTCCCCAGAGCTCAATGAGCAGTACTTC.

This chain uses TRBV5-8 with TRBJ2-7; D is unclear. Trimming pared 0 bases from V and 5 bases from J, leaving 9 bases between. Germline V gene sequence: CDR1 SGHTS, CDR2 YDEGEE. This CDR3 is 13 amino acids long. The CDR3 here is CASSLVVIHEQYF. CDR3 nucleotide sequence: TGTGCCAGCAGCTTGGTGGTTATCCACGAGCAGTACTTC.

The rearrangement uses TRBV6-5 and TRBJ2-7, with D unclear. The CDR3 has 14 residues. Germline CDR1 and CDR2: MNHEY and SVGAGI. V shed 6 bases and J shed 2 bases, with 14 bases lying between them. CDR3: CASSPPRQAYEQYF. CDR3 DNA sequence: TGTGCCAGCAGCCCCCCCAGGCAAGCCTACGAGCAGTACTTC.